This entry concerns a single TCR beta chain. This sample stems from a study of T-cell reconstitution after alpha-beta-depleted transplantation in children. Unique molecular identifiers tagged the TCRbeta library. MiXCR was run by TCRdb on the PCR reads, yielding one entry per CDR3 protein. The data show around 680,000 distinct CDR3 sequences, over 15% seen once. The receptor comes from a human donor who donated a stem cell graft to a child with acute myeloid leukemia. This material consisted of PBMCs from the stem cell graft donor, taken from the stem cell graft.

In DNA, the CDR3 is TGCAGTGCTACGACTAGCGGGGGGCTCTCGCGAAACAATGAGCAGTTCTTC. It specifies CSATTSGGLSRNNEQFF. The rearrangement uses TRBV20-1 and TRBJ2-1, with TRBD2 identical over 13 bases. CDR3 length equals 17 residues. CDR1 is DFQATT, CDR2 SNEGSKA, per germline (reference sequence). V lost 4 bases to trimming and J lost 5 bases; unmatched junction nucleotides: 11.